This TCR beta chain was observed in a study of spatial heterogeneity in lung cancer. In the study overall: Samples were obtained from 65 to 80 donors, all untreated early-stage non-small cell lung cancer patients. Where available, sequencing covered follow-up PBMC samples, taken at a median of about two years after resection. The mean occurrence of each unique TCR and UMI combination in raw reads exceeded 9.5.

Sample time point: blood at routine non-recurrence follow-up after resection. Whole RNA, which was extracted from tumor, nontumor lung tissue or frozen PBMC, was sequenced without any cell sorting. TCRdb re-analysed the 5' RACE reads in MiXCR, keeping a single row per CDR3 protein. This repertoire shows about 120,000 distinct CDR3 sequences, 12% found once; its top ten account for around a sixth. The V gene end was trimmed by 3 bases and the J gene end by 4 bases; junction bases not matched to a gene: 3. This CDR3 is built from 15 residues. Germline-derived CDR1 and CDR2 are MNHEY and SMNVEV (reference sequence).

The sequence was obtained from a male donor with early-stage non-small cell lung cancer. V is TRBV27 and J is TRBJ1-3; 10 bases agree with TRBD1. Sample: PBMCs, taken at follow-up. In DNA, the CDR3 is TGTGCCAGCAGTTTGGGACAGGGGCCCGGAAACACCATATATTTT. Protein: CASSLGQGPGNTIYF.